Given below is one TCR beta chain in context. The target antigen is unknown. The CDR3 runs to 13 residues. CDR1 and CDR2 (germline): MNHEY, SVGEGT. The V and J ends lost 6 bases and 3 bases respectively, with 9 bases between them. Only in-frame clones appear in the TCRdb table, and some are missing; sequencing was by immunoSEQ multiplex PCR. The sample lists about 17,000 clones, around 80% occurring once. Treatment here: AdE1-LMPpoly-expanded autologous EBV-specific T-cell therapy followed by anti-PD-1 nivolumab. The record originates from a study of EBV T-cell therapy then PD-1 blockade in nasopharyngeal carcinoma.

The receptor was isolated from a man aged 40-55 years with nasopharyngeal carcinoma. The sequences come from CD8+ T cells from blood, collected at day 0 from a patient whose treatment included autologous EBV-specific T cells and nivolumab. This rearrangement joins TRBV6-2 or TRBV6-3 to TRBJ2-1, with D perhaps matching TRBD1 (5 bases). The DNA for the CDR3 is TGTGCCAGCAGCGGACACGACTACAATGAGCAGTTCTTC. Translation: CASSGHDYNEQFF.